Below, 32 T cell receptor beta chains from the same sample are listed, as sequenced in a study of shared clonotypes between healthy human individuals. TCRdb's table, derived via immunoSEQ multiplex PCR, lists solely in-frame clones and lacks some. The profile covers nearly 600,000 clones, with roughly 96% appearing a single time and 0.1% to 0.11% taken by the ten largest. As defined, naive CD8 cells were CD45RO-negative and positively selected for CCR7, with terminally differentiated effector memory CD45RA+ cells excluded. Sequencing input: naive CD8+ T cells sorted from blood. The receptor source for this set is a woman in her twenties or thirties in good health.

The V and J genes are TRBV19 and TRBJ2-2, with D possibly TRBD1 on 6 matching bases. This CDR3 is built from 17 residues. The ends were cut back, 6 bases at V and 2 bases at J, with 19 bases in the middle. Germline V gene sequence: CDR1 LNHDA, CDR2 SQIVND (reference sequence). In nucleotides, the CDR3 is TGTGCCAGTAGGGATTTTTGGGGGCAAGGCAACACCGGGGAGCTGTTTTTT. Residues: CASRDFWGQGNTGELFF.

In the case of this clone: Other DNA sequences in this specimen translate into the identical CDR3. The V call is TRBV27, the J call TRBJ2-7; 10 bases fit TRBD2. V dropped 4 bases and J dropped 3; count of bases not matched to a gene: 3. CDR1 is MNHEY, CDR2 SMNVEV, per germline (reference sequence). The CDR3 loop spans 14 amino acids. The CDR3 reads CASSSSGSLYEQYF. The CDR3 coding sequence is TGTGCCAGCAGTTCTAGCGGGAGCCTCTACGAGCAGTACTTC.

The V and J genes are TRBV15 and TRBJ2-3, with no clear D. Germline V gene data show CDR1 as LNHNV and CDR2 as YYDKDF (reference sequence). The CDR3 covers 14 residues. With 0 bases removed from V and 2 bases from J, the gap between germline ends came to 6 bases. In nucleotides, the CDR3 is TGTGCCACCAGCAGAGAGGCCTTCACAGATACGCAGTATTTT. It yields the protein CATSREAFTDTQYF.

The chain is built from TRBV10-3 and TRBJ1-3; a possible D gene is TRBD1 (5 bases). CDR3 length equals 15 residues. V was cut by 3 bases and J by 0 bases, with 9 bases left in between. Germline CDR1 reads ENHRY; CDR2 reads SYGVKD. In DNA form, the CDR3 reads TGTGCCATCAGTGACAAGGGGAACTCTGGAAACACCATATATTTT. Its translation: CAISDKGNSGNTIYF.

This clone was seen a single time. The CDR3 DNA follows: TGTGCCAGCAGCTTGACAGCGGATAACTACGAGCAGTACTTC. Residues: CASSLTADNYEQYF. The rearrangement links TRBV5-4 to TRBJ2-7; D perhaps matches TRBD2 (5 bases). Per germline, CDR1 SGHNT and CDR2 YYREEE (reference sequence). The CDR3 extends over 14 amino acids. Trimming pared 1 base from V and 3 bases from J, leaving 11 bases between. Using reference TRBV5-4 and TRBJ2-7 for the parts outside the CDR3, the full variable domain is ETGVTQSPTHLIKTRGQQVTLRCSSQSGHNTVSWYQQALGQGPQFIFQYYREEENGRGNFPPRFSGLQFPNYSSELNVNALELDDSALYLCASSLTADNYEQYFGPGTRLTVT.

The chain carries TRBV6-5 and TRBJ2-3; TRBD1 or TRBD2 may be the D gene (5 bases each). The CDR3 covers 15 residues. Trimming left V 6 bases short and J 5 bases short, with 18 bases between. Germline CDR1 reads MNHEY; CDR2 reads SVGAGI. DNA for the CDR3: TGTGCCAGCAGGAAGCTCAGGGAGATCGAAGATACGCAGTATTTT. Translation gives CASRKLREIEDTQYF.

In regard to this clone: One end of the junction is discordant with germline, which a read error may explain. Within the sample, other DNA sequences also encode this same CDR3. The V and J genes are TRBV7-6 and TRBJ1-2; D call uncertain. Per germline, CDR1 SGHVS and CDR2 FNYEAQ. The CDR3 consists of 12 residues. The CDR3 DNA reads TGCGCCAGCAGCCCACTGGGGAAAGGCTACACCTTC. Its translation is CASSPLGKGYTF.

The genes are TRBV28 and TRBJ2-6; D tentatively fits TRBD1 or TRBD2 (5 bases each). The CDR3 consists of 20 residues. Germline values: CDR1 MDHEN, CDR2 SYDVKM. V shed 3 bases and J shed 3 bases, with 24 bases lying between them. The CDR3 region is CASSFVMLGRRSGGANVLTF. DNA of the CDR3: TGTGCCAGCAGTTTTGTGATGCTGGGACGGAGGTCCGGTGGGGCCAACGTCCTGACTTTC.

V and J are TRBV11-2 and TRBJ2-7, with a tentative D call TRBD2 (5 bases). V lost 5 bases and J lost 3, with 11 bases in between. The germline V gene has CDR1 SGHAT and CDR2 FQNNGV. The CDR3 is 13 amino acids. The CDR3 is CASSEGYYYEQYF. The CDR3 DNA reads as TGTGCCAGCAGCGAGGGATACTACTACGAGCAGTACTTC.

The genes are TRBV27 and TRBJ1-5; D uncertain. V was trimmed by 9 bases and J by 0 bases, leaving 18 bases between them. The CDR3 runs to 16 residues. Germline CDR1 MNHEY, CDR2 SMNVEV (reference sequence). CDR3 sequence (DNA): TGTGCCAGTAGCAACACGACCGGATATAGCAATCAGCCCCAGCATTTT. Residues: CASSNTTGYSNQPQHF.

The rearrangement uses TRBV18 and TRBJ2-1; 12 bases match TRBD2. This CDR3 spans 16 amino acids. V was clipped by 5 bases and J by 4 bases; unmatched bases: 6. Germline loops: CDR1 KGHSH, CDR2 LQKENI. CDR3 DNA sequence: TGTGCCAGCTCAGAGACTAGCGGGAGACCGTACAATGAGCAGTTCTTC. This sequence encodes CASSETSGRPYNEQFF.

The chain recombines TRBV19 with TRBJ1-2, with D possibly matching TRBD1 (6 bases). CDR3 length: 11 residues. In germline, CDR1 is LNHDA, CDR2 SQIVND (reference sequence). V was cut by 7 bases and J by 8 bases, with 11 bases left in between. CDR3 amino acids: CASTGGRGYTF. In DNA, the CDR3 is TGTGCCAGTACTGGGGGCCGCGGCTACACCTTC.

This clone has just one count. The chain uses TRBV27 and TRBJ1-5; no reliable D call. With 8 bases removed from V and 1 base from J, the gap between germline ends came to 6 bases. CDR1 and CDR2 (germline): MNHEY, SMNVEV (reference sequence). CDR3 length: 12 amino acids. The CDR3 here is CASGWSNQPQHF. The CDR3 DNA follows: TGTGCCAGCGGGTGGAGCAATCAGCCCCAGCATTTT.

The CDR3 DNA reads as TGTGCCAGCAGTTTATCCCGACCAGACAGGGATAAAGCTTTCTTT. This encodes CASSLSRPDRDKAFF. The genes are TRBV28 and TRBJ1-1; 7 nucleotides line up with TRBD1. Looked up from germline, CDR1 is MDHEN and CDR2 is SYDVKM. With V trimmed by 1 base and J by 9 bases, 11 bases remained unmatched. The CDR3 contains 15 residues.

DNA of the CDR3: TGCAGTGCTAGAGATTACTACGAGCAGTTCTTC. This encodes CSARDYYEQFF. The chain is built from TRBV20-1 and TRBJ2-1; no definite D call. The V end was cut by 0 bases, the J end by 10 bases, with 7 bases between. The CDR3 is 11 amino acids. In germline, CDR1 is DFQATT, CDR2 SNEGSKA (reference sequence).

With regard to this clone: The same CDR3 also results from other DNA sequences found in this sample. The chain has TRBV5-6 and TRBJ2-7; no clear D. This CDR3 region has 14 residues. Germline V gene lookup returns CDR1 SGHDT and CDR2 YYEEEE. V lost 1 base and J 0 bases, leaving 8 bases between the germline ends. CDR3 in DNA: TGTGCCAGCAGCTTGTGGGGTAGCTCCTACGAGCAGTACTTC. This gives the protein CASSLWGSSYEQYF.

The chain links TRBV28 to TRBJ2-3, with 12 bases identical to TRBD2. Trimming cost V 6 bases and J 3 bases; bases outside gene matches: 7. Germline lookup yields CDR1 MDHEN and CDR2 SYDVKM. The CDR3 totals 16 residues. The CDR3 is CASSQLTSGSTDTQYF. The CDR3 DNA sequence: TGTGCCAGCAGCCAACTGACTAGCGGGAGTACAGATACGCAGTATTTT.

The gene calls are TRBV19 and TRBJ1-5; D ambiguous. CDR3 length equals 13 residues. The V end was cut by 0 bases, the J end by 6 bases, with 6 bases between. Germline assignment: CDR1 LNHDA and CDR2 SQIVND (reference sequence). CDR3 residues: CASSIDPVQPQHF. The CDR3 bases are TGTGCCAGTAGTATAGACCCTGTTCAGCCCCAGCATTTT. Drawing the rest from reference TRBV19 and TRBJ1-5, the complete variable domain is DGGITQSPKYLFRKEGQNVTLSCEQNLNHDAMYWYRQDPGQGLRLIYYSQIVNDFQKGDIAEGYSVSREKKESFPLTVTSAQKNPTAFYLCASSIDPVQPQHFGDGTRLSIL.

The table lists this clone with a few counts. V is TRBV10-2 and J is TRBJ2-7; no clear D. The ends were cut back, 5 bases at V and 4 bases at J, with 9 bases in the middle. There are 12 residues in the CDR3. The germline V gene has CDR1 WSHSY and CDR2 SAAADI. The CDR3 region has the DNA TGCGCCAGCAGTCCACCCGGGTACGAGCAGTACTTC. Protein sequence: CASSPPGYEQYF.

The chain links TRBV2 to TRBJ2-2; 10 bases fit TRBD1. Germline V gene lookup returns CDR1 SNHLY and CDR2 FYNNEI. The CDR3 sequence is 17 residues long. The J segment lost 6 bases and the V segment lost 2 bases, leaving 9 bases of the junction unmatched. In nucleotides, the CDR3 is TGTGCCAGCAGTGAATACCTGACCGGGACAGGGGCCGGGGAGCTGTTTTTT. It translates to CASSEYLTGTGAGELFF.

V gene TRBV6-4 combines with J gene TRBJ2-1; D uncertain. The V and J ends lost 0 bases and 0 bases respectively, with 12 bases between them. The CDR3 consists of 17 residues. CDR1 and CDR2 from the germline V gene are MRHNA and SNTAGT. The CDR3 protein is CASSDSSVWSSYNEQFF. Written as DNA, the CDR3 is TGTGCCAGCAGTGACTCGAGTGTCTGGAGCTCCTACAATGAGCAGTTCTTC.

Regarding this clone: Other nucleotide sequences in the sample specify the same CDR3. J is TRBJ2-5 and V is TRBV27; D not certain. CDR1 and CDR2 from the germline V gene are MNHEY and SMNVEV (reference sequence). The CDR3 is 12 amino acids. The ends were cut back, 3 bases at V and 4 bases at J, with 6 bases in the middle. The CDR3 region has the DNA TGTGCCAGCAGTTTTAGAGGAGAGACCCAGTACTTC. It translates to CASSFRGETQYF.

The chain carries TRBV27 and TRBJ2-1, with no clear D. Per the germline V gene, CDR1 is MNHEY and CDR2 is SMNVEV (reference sequence). The CDR3 spans 15 residues. V lost 8 bases, J lost 2 bases, and 16 bases lay in between. In DNA form, the CDR3 reads TGTGCCAGCGCCCTTGACCATTCGACCTACAATGAGCAGTTCTTC. This encodes CASALDHSTYNEQFF.

On this clone: This CDR3 is also generated by other DNA sequences in the sample. The chain employs TRBV7-9 and TRBJ2-7; TRBD2 agrees at 7 bases. V gave up 5 bases and J gave up 3 bases; unmatched junction bases: 4. Germline V gives CDR1 SEHNR, CDR2 FQNEAQ (reference sequence). This CDR3 spans 13 amino acids. The CDR3 DNA sequence: TGTGCCAGCAGCCCGGGAGGTGGCTACGAGCAGTACTTC. Encoded protein: CASSPGGGYEQYF. The full variable domain, completed using reference TRBV7-9 and TRBJ2-7, is DTGVSQNPRHKITKRGQNVTFRCDPISEHNRLYWYRQTLGQGPEFLTYFQNEAQLEKSRLLSDRFSAERPKGSFSTLEIQRTEQGDSAMYLCASSPGGGYEQYFGPGTRLTVT.

Only one count was recorded for this clone. The chain links TRBV27 to TRBJ2-7; a weak D match, TRBD1 (5 bases). V was trimmed by 0 bases and J by 1 base, leaving 13 bases between them. Per the germline V gene, CDR1 is MNHEY and CDR2 is SMNVEV (reference sequence). The length of the CDR3 is 16 residues. For the CDR3, the DNA is TGTGCCAGCAGTTTATCGATCGGACACTTTTCCTACGAGCAGTACTTC. Its translation is CASSLSIGHFSYEQYF.

The J gene is TRBJ1-1, the V gene TRBV5-4; the D gene is possibly TRBD1 (5 bases). Trimming stripped 0 bases from V and 3 bases from J, with 6 bases between. There are 13 residues in the CDR3. CDR1 and CDR2 from the germline V gene are SGHNT and YYREEE (reference sequence). The CDR3 is CASSLAGHTEAFF. The CDR3 region has the DNA TGTGCCAGCAGCTTGGCGGGGCACACTGAAGCTTTCTTT.

The V and J genes are TRBV28 and TRBJ2-7; tentative D call: TRBD2 (5 bases). The V gene lost 5 bases and the J gene lost 12 bases, with 14 bases spanning the gap. This CDR3 spans 11 amino acids. Germline CDR1 and CDR2: MDHEN and SYDVKM. The CDR3 bases are TGTGCCAGCAGTAACTTAGGAGGCACGTACTTC. Encoded protein: CASSNLGGTYF.

V is TRBV5-1 and J is TRBJ1-5, with 9 positions matching TRBD1. The J segment lost 11 bases and the V segment lost 3 bases, leaving 9 bases of the junction unmatched. The CDR3 loop spans 14 amino acids. In germline, CDR1 is SGHRS, CDR2 YFSETQ. CDR3 region: CASSWLGQGEAQHF. The CDR3 coding sequence is TGCGCCAGCAGCTGGCTGGGACAGGGCGAAGCCCAGCATTTT.

V gene TRBV11-2 combines with J gene TRBJ2-7, with 9 bases aligning to TRBD1. This CDR3 contains 16 residues. After removal of 6 bases from V and 3 bases from J, the junction contained 12 bases not matched to a gene. The V gene's germline CDR1 is SGHAT and CDR2 FQNNGV. The CDR3 reads CASRRTGGRKDYEQYF. CDR3 nucleotide sequence: TGTGCCAGCAGGCGTACAGGGGGCCGCAAAGACTACGAGCAGTACTTC.

About this clone itself: The identical CDR3 is also encoded by other nucleotide sequences in the sample. V usage is TRBV5-6 and J usage is TRBJ2-7, with TRBD1 identical over 8 bases. Germline trimming cut 3 bases from V and 6 bases from J; bases unmatched to any gene: 2. Germline CDR1 SGHDT, CDR2 YYEEEE. The CDR3 spans 12 residues. The CDR3 loop is CASSSTGAEQYF. The CDR3 nucleotides read TGTGCCAGCAGCTCGACAGGGGCCGAGCAGTACTTC.

The chain has TRBV5-6 and TRBJ2-1; 7 bases fit TRBD2. Germline lookup yields CDR1 SGHDT and CDR2 YYEEEE. The CDR3 is 16 residues long. The J segment lost 4 bases and the V segment lost 0 bases, leaving 7 bases of the junction unmatched. CDR3 nucleotide sequence: TGTGCCAGCAGCTTGGGACTAGCCGGTAGTTACAATGAGCAGTTCTTC. It encodes CASSLGLAGSYNEQFF.

The chain links TRBV4-1 to TRBJ1-1, with a tentative D call TRBD1 (6 bases). The CDR3 is made up of 14 amino acids. V was clipped by 4 bases and J by 4 bases, with 13 bases between them. The germline V gene has CDR1 MGHRA and CDR2 YSYEKL. CDR3 in amino acids: CASSLGGAATEAFF. The CDR3 nucleotides are TGCGCCAGCAGCCTAGGGGGGGCGGCCACTGAAGCTTTCTTT.